The next 2 T cell receptor beta chains were all read from a single sample in a study of blood T cell repertoires in COVID-19. Sequencing used immunoSEQ multiplex PCR; TCRdb keeps in-frame clones, though not all of them. This table holds 150,000 or so clones, approximately 83% found once. The sample taken for sequencing was PBMCs or T cells enriched from blood (not recorded which). These receptor sequences come from a man aged 65 to 79 who had been exposed to COVID-19.

This chain connects TRBV5-1 to TRBJ1-4; 7 bases fit TRBD1. CDR3 length equals 14 residues. The ends lost 0 bases at V and 7 bases at J; junction bases unmatched: 3. Looked up from germline, CDR1 is SGHRS and CDR2 is YFSETQ. The CDR3 nucleotides are TGCGCCAGCAGCTTGGGGCGGGACAGTGAAAAACTGTTTTTT. As protein: CASSLGRDSEKLFF.

J is TRBJ2-3 and V is TRBV5-4, with D possibly TRBD1 on 5 matching bases. Trimming removed 0 bases from V and 0 bases from J, with 11 bases in between. In germline, CDR1 is SGHNT, CDR2 YYREEE (reference sequence). The CDR3 runs 16 residues. The CDR3, as DNA: TGTGCCAGCAGCTTGGGTGGGGCCTCTAGCACAGATACGCAGTATTTT. Translated: CASSLGGASSTDTQYF.